This T cell receptor beta chain was sequenced during a study of blood T cell repertoires in COVID-19. Two consecutive negative NP/OP PCR tests, clearance, or resolved symptoms defined Cohort 3 recovery. The assay was immunoSEQ multiplex PCR, and TCRdb's table has in-frame clones only and misses some. The sample lists 330,000 or so clones; 92% were seen once. Germline CDR1 SGHNT, CDR2 YENEEA. The CDR3 length is 13 residues. V gave up 4 bases and J gave up 9 bases; unmatched junction bases: 5. The V and J genes are TRBV11-3 and TRBJ2-1, with 8 bases aligning to TRBD2. Sequenced: PBMCs or T cells enriched from blood (not recorded which). The TCR was taken from a woman in her twenties or thirties who had recovered from COVID-19. The DNA for the CDR3 is TGTGCCAGCAGCTACGGGAGGGCGGGTGAGCAGTTCTTC. Its protein product is CASSYGRAGEQFF. The variable domain in full, with the rest retrieved from reference TRBV11-3 and TRBJ2-1, is EAGVVQSPRYKIIEKKQPVAFWCNPISGHNTLYWYLQNLGQGPELLIRYENEEAVDDSQLPKDRFSAERLKGVDSTLKIQPAELGDSAVYLCASSYGRAGEQFFGPGTRLTVL.